This T cell receptor (beta chain) was documented in a study of shared clonotypes between healthy human individuals (dated by TCRdb to about 2020). A note on the overall study: The cohort comprised a couple of women and a few men aged 18 to 49 years. Per donor, three plates each were used for CD4 naive and CD4 memory, two for CD8 naive, and one for CD8 memory. Blood TCR repertoires of roughly five healthy adults were deeply sequenced to estimate repertoire size and the extent of clonotype sharing between individuals. Different laboratories and diverse techniques were used to prepare libraries and sequence TCR repertoires, to increase sequencing depth and limit assay-specific biases. Each donor's leukapheresis produced roughly between roughly 0.85 and 10 billion PBMCs.

Using the deep immunoSEQ assay, multiplex PCR amplified TCR CDR3 regions from genomic DNA. For each cell subset, the extracted genomic DNA was distributed evenly across all wells of several immunoSEQ 96-well plates, and each plate served as one replicate. Each replicate PCR for sorted subsets received around 210 ng genomic DNA, equal to 28,000 or so T cell genomes. Purified libraries were measured with a Qubit 3.0 fluorometer, size-checked on a Bioanalyzer 2100, and measured again with the KAPA Library Quantification kit. A separate single-read 150-cycle Illumina NextSeq 550 flow cell was used to sequence each immunoSEQ 96-well plate. In the source study's methods: Because only junctional sequences without quality scores were contained in the immunoSEQ output, filtering matching that applied to full-length reads could not be performed. Sequences were annotated with PyIR, a Python wrapper for IgBLAST v1.9, using IMGT germline references to assign V/J genes and CDR3. Reads with weak V/J assignments (E-value above 1e-6), missing CDR3, stop codons, out-of-frame junctions, or ambiguous translated residues were removed. A V3J clonotype was defined by an identical inferred V gene, J gene, and CDR3 amino acid sequence. Percentage overlap between repertoires was calculated by dividing the number of shared unique clonotypes by the size of the smaller repertoire. Richness of each repertoire was evaluated using RTK rarefaction, the Chao1 estimator, and Recon v2.1 estimates of unobserved clonotypes. Generation probabilities for all TCRbeta clonotypes obtained by the gDNA method from a handful of donors were computed using OLGA. What TCRdb holds here is the immuneACCESS table cut down to in-frame rearrangements. Part of the clones is not present; checked against another copy, under half of the missing clones reflect an unresolved V gene, and the others are unexplained. V and J calls plus clone size are reproduced from that table; the DNA served to infer D and trimming. In this sample the table shows roughly 1 million clones, around 75% of which occur a single time. The top ten clonotypes cover approximately 1.5% of the sample.

General conclusions and limits of the study: Incomplete sequencing was indicated by rarefaction of sorted-subset datasets, despite the large sequencing depth. Pairwise subsampling led to the expectation that sequencing depth would affect the degree of clonotype sharing among donors. About 4.5% of naive CD4, 3.5% of naive CD8, 2% to 2.5% of memory CD4, and around 0.42% of memory CD8 clonotypes were shared across a few donors. Sampling was restricted to blood, and TCR repertoires in tissues likely differ from the TCR repertoires found in blood. Compared with non-shared clonotypes, the clonotypes found in all four sorted-subset donors had higher generation probabilities. Larger estimated clonotype richness was generally found for naive subsets than for memory subsets. Because the study included a small number of donors, the genetic and exposure-history diversity represented was limited.

CDR1 and CDR2, looked up from the germline V gene, are MDHEN and SYDVKM. Including the terminal cysteine and phenylalanine, the CDR3 comprises 15 residues. The only DNA kept is the CDR3, 45 bases in frame from the first base. The V end gives up 4 bases and the J end 1 base, leaving 5 bases in the junction not matched to a gene. Concerning this clone: The specificity of this receptor is unknown. Qualities for individual bases were not recorded, and no much larger clone is one base off.

Donors were healthy HIV-negative adults with no recently reported acute infections or vaccinations. Every donor was a Caucasian adult living in Nashville, Tennessee, USA. Magnetic negative selection was used to enrich CD4+ T cells, after which naive cells were positively selected on CD45RA and the negative fraction became the memory subset. After blood collection by leukapheresis, PBMCs were isolated using Ficoll-Histopaque density gradient centrifugation and then cryopreserved in the vapor phase of liquid nitrogen. Analytical flow cytometry was used to check the purity and quantity of every magnetically sorted T cell population. Each sorted fraction had its genomic DNA isolated and then quantified by UV absorbance on a Nanodrop 2000c.

Sequencing used memory CD4+ T cells sorted from blood. Per the publication, the cell subset or site label means: CD45RA-negative fraction. This TCR was sampled from a man between 18 and 29 years old in good health. Recombination connected TRBV28 to TRBJ2-7; a stretch of 9 junction bases matches TRBD1. The bases read TGTGCCAGCAGTTCCACAGGGGGCCGGTCCTACGAGCAGTACTTC. The encoded protein is CASSSTGGRSYEQYF. Extended through the reference TRBV28 and TRBJ2-7 proteins, this CDR3 yields the full variable domain: DVKVTQSSRYLVKRTGEKVFLECVQDMDHENMFWYRQDPGLGLRLIYFSYDVKMKEKGDIPEGYSVSREKKERFSLILESASTNQTSMYLCASSSTGGRSYEQYFGPGTRLTVT.